This TCR beta chain was observed in a study of cytomegalovirus exposure and HLA in healthy donors. Broader study findings: For most TCR sequences rarity was the rule, although some public TCRs occurred in many donors. Reports described diagnosis of cytomegalovirus status by the classifier as highly specific and sensitive.

The CDR3 length is 14 residues. Germline CDR1 MNHNS, CDR2 SASEGT. V lost 4 bases to trimming and J lost 2 bases, with 11 bases between them. As concerns this clone: Its matching antigen is unknown.

Sequencing was performed with immunoSEQ multiplex PCR; in TCRdb, only in-frame clones are kept and a portion is missing. This table holds roughly 130,000 clones, over 85% found once. The source is a man aged 25-45 years in good health and CMV-seronegative. Sequencing was done on a sample of PBMCs. This chain uses TRBV6-1 with TRBJ1-2; TRBD1 is a possible D gene (5 bases). Written as DNA, the CDR3 is TGTGCCAGCAGTGGACTCCGACAGAACTATGGCTACACCTTC. This sequence encodes CASSGLRQNYGYTF.